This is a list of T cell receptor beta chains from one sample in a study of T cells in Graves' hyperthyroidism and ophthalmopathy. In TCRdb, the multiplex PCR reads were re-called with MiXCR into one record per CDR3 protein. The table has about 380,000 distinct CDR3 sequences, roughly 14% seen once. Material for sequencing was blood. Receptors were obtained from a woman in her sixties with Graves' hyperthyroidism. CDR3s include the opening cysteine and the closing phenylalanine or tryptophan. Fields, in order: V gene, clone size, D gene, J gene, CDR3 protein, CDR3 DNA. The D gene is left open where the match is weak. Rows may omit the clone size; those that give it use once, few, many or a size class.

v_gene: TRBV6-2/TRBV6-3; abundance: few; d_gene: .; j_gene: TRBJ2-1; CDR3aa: CASKAPYNEQFF; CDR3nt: TGTGCCAGCAAGGCCCCCTACAATGAGCAGTTCTTC
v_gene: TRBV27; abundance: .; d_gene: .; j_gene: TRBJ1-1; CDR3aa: CASRVGRWTEAFF; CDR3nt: TGTGCCAGCAGAGTTGGGAGGTGGACTGAAGCTTTCTTT
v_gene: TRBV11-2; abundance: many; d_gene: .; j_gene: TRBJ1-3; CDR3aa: CASSFSTLKIGNTIYF; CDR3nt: TGTGCCAGCAGCTTCTCGACTCTCAAGATCGGAAACACCATATATTTT
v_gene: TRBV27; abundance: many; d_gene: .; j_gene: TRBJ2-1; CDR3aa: CASSFVPRTEHNNEQFF; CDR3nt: TGTGCCAGCAGCTTCGTACCCAGGACAGAACACAACAATGAGCAGTTCTTC
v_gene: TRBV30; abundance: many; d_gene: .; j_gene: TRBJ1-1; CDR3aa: CAWSVRLTEAFF; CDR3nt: TGTGCCTGGAGTGTACGTCTAACTGAAGCTTTCTTT
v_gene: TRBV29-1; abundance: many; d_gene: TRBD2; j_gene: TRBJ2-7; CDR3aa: CSVRGLAGGNEQYF; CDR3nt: TGCAGCGTTCGGGGACTAGCGGGTGGAAACGAGCAGTACTTC
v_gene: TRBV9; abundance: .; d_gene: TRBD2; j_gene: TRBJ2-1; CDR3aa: CASSALAGAYNEQFF; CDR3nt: TGTGCCAGCAGCGCGCTGGCGGGAGCCTACAATGAGCAGTTCTTC
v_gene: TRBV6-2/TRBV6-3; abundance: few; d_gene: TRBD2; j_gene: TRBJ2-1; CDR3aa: CASSPSGRQFF; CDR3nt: TGTGCCAGCAGTCCTAGCGGGAGACAGTTCTTC
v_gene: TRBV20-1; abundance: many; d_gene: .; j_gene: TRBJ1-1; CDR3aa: CSVLQENTEAFF; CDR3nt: TGCAGTGTGTTACAGGAGAACACTGAAGCTTTCTTT
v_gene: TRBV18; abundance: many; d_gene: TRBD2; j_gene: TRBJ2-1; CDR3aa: CASSPPSGRADEQFF; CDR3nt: TGTGCCAGCTCACCACCGAGCGGGAGGGCCGATGAGCAGTTCTTC
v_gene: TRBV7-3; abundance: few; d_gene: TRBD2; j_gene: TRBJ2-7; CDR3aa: CASSQGGVGYEQYF; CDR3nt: TGTGCCAGCAGCCAGGGAGGGGTTGGTTACGAGCAGTACTTC
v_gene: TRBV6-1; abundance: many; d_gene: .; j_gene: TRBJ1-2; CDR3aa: CASSYLGTQGGYTF; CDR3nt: TGTGCCAGCAGTTACCTTGGGACGCAAGGTGGCTACACCTTC
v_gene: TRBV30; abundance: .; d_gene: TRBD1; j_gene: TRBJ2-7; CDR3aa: CAWARQGSSYEQYF; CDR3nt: TGTGCCTGGGCTCGACAGGGGAGCTCCTACGAGCAGTACTTC
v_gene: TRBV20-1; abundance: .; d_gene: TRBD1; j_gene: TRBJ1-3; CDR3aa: CSASPTGSGNTIYF; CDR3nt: TGCAGTGCTAGTCCGACAGGGAGTGGAAACACCATATATTTT
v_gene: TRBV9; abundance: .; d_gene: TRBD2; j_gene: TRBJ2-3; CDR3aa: CASSVAGGLAGSTDTQYF; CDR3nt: TGTGCCAGCAGCGTAGCAGGGGGACTAGCGGGAAGCACAGATACGCAGTATTTT
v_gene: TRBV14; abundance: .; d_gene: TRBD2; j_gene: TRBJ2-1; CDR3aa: CASSPPGTSDYNEQFF; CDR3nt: TGTGCCAGCAGCCCACCTGGGACTAGCGACTACAATGAGCAGTTCTTC
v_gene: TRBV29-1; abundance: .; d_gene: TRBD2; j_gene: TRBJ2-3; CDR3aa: CSVDGGADTQYF; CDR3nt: TGCAGCGTTGATGGGGGGGCAGATACGCAGTATTTT
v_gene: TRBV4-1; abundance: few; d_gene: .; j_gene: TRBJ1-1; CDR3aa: CASNTQTGWAEAFF; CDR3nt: TGCGCCAGCAATACCCAGACAGGTTGGGCTGAAGCTTTCTTT
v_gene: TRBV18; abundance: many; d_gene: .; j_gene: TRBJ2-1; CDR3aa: CASSPLLRNEQFF; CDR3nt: TGTGCCAGCTCACCACTGTTACGGAATGAGCAGTTCTTC
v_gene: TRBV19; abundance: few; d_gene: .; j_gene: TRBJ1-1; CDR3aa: CASSIGQFMNTEAFF; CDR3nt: TGTGCCAGTAGTATTGGACAGTTCATGAACACTGAAGCTTTCTTT
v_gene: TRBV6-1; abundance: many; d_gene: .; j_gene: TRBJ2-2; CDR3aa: CASSFPGNTGELFF; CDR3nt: TGTGCCAGCAGTTTCCCAGGGAACACCGGGGAGCTGTTTTTT
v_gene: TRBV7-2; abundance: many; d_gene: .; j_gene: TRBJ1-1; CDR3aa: CASSLVVSDTEAFF; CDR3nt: TGTGCCAGCAGCCTTGTTGTGTCGGACACTGAAGCTTTCTTT
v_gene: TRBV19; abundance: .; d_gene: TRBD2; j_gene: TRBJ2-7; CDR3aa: CASSIFTSGQSYEQYF; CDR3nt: TGTGCCAGTAGTATCTTCACTAGCGGGCAGTCCTACGAGCAGTACTTC
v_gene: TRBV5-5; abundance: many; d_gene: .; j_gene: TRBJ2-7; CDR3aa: CASSLGGSLNSYEQYF; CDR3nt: TGTGCCAGCAGCTTGGGAGGCAGCTTAAACTCCTACGAGCAGTACTTC
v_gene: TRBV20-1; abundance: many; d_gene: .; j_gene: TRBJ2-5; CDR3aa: CSATYPGTEKTQYF; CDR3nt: TGCAGTGCTACTTACCCCGGGACCGAAAAGACCCAGTACTTC
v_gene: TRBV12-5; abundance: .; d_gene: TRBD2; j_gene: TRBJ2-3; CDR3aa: CASAESGGVVADTQYF; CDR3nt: TGTGCTAGTGCCGAATCGGGGGGAGTGGTGGCAGATACGCAGTATTTT
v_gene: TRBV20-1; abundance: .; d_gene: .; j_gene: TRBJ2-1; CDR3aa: CSVLLTLQTDEQFF; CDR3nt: TGCAGTGTTCTCCTTACCTTGCAGACGGATGAGCAGTTCTTC
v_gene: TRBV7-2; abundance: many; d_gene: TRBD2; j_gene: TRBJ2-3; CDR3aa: CASSLMGLNPFGTDTQYF; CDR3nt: TGTGCCAGCAGCTTAATGGGACTAAATCCATTCGGCACAGATACGCAGTATTTT
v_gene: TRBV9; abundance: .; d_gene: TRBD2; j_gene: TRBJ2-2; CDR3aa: CASSVGGFGRGPNTGELFF; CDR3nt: TGTGCCAGCAGCGTGGGGGGGTTTGGTAGGGGACCGAACACCGGGGAGCTGTTTTTT
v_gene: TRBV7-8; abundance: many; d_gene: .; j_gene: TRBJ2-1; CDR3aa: CASSPGVAVYNEQFF; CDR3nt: TGTGCCAGCAGCCCCGGGGTAGCGGTTTACAATGAGCAGTTCTTC
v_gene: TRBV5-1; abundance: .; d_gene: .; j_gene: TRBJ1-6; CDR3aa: CASSRGLGNSPLHF; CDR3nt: TGCGCCAGCAGCCGGGGACTAGGGAATTCACCCCTCCACTTT
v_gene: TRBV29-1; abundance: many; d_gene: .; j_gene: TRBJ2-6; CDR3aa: CSVDRGDGANVLTF; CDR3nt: TGCAGCGTTGACAGGGGAGATGGGGCCAACGTCCTGACTTTC
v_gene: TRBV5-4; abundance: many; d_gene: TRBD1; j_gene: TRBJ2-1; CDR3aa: CASTRTGRNDEQFF; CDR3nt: TGTGCCAGCACCCGGACAGGGAGAAACGATGAGCAGTTCTTC
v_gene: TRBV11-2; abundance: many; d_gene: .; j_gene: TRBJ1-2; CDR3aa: CASGGGDNHYGYTF; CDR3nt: TGTGCCAGCGGGGGAGGGGACAACCACTATGGCTACACCTTC
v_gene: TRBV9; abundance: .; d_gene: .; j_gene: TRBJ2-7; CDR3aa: CASSRGASGSYEQYF; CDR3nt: TGTGCCAGCAGCCGGGGGGCTAGCGGATCCTACGAGCAGTACTTC
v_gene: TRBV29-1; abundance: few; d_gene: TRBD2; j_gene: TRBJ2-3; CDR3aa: CSASGTSGSPDTQYF; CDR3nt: TGCAGCGCCTCCGGGACTAGCGGGAGTCCAGATACGCAGTATTTT
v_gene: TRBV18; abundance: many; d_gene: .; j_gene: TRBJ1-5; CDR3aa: CASSPGPGGNQPQHF; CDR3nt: TGTGCCAGCTCACCGGGGCCGGGGGGCAATCAGCCCCAGCATTTT
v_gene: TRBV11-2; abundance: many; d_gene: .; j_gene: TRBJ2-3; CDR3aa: CASSSGGLRTDTQYF; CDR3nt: TGTGCCAGCAGCTCAGGAGGGTTAAGGACAGATACGCAGTATTTT
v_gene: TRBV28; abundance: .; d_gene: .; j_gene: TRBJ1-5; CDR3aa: CASSGRAGQPQHF; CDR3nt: TGTGCCAGCAGTGGCAGGGCAGGTCAGCCCCAGCATTTT
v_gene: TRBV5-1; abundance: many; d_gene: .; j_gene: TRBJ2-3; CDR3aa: CASSLLLALGAITDTQYF; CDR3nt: TGCGCCAGCAGCTTGCTACTAGCCCTGGGAGCAATCACAGATACGCAGTATTTT
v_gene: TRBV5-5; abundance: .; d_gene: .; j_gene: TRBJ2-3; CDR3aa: CASSPRRGNTDTQYF; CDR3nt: TGTGCCAGCAGCCCTCGTCGGGGAAACACAGATACGCAGTATTTT
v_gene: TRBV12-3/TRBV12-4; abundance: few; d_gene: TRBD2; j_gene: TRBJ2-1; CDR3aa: CASSLTSGSIPRGSSYNEQFF; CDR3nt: TGTGCCAGCAGCCTGACTAGCGGGAGTATCCCGAGGGGTAGCTCCTACAATGAGCAGTTCTTC
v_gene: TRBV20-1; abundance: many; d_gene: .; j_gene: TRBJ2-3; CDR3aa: CSARRNGRRWDTQYF; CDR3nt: TGCAGTGCTAGGCGGAATGGGCGGCGATGGGATACGCAGTATTTT
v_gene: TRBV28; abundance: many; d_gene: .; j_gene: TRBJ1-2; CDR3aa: CASSFTPTGAGGYTF; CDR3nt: TGTGCCAGCAGTTTTACTCCCACCGGGGCCGGTGGCTACACCTTC
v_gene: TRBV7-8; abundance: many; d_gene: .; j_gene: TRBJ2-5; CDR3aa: CASSLVGGGGPETQYF; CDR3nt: TGTGCCAGCAGCTTAGTCGGAGGTGGGGGTCCAGAGACCCAGTACTTC
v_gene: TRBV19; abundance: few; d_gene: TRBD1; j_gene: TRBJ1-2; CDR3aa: CASTSAGGFYGYTF; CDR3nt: TGTGCCAGTACCTCTGCAGGGGGTTTCTATGGCTACACCTTC
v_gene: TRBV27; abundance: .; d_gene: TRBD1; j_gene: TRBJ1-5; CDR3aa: CASSFGQGAGQPQHF; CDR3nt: TGTGCCAGCAGTTTCGGACAGGGGGCTGGTCAGCCCCAGCATTTT
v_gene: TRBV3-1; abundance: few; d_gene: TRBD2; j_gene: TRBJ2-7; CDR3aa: CASSQVAGGPVYEQYF; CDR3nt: TGTGCCAGCAGCCAAGTAGCGGGAGGTCCTGTCTACGAGCAGTACTTC
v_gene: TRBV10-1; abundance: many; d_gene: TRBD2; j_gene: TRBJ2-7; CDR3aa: CASSRTSGSQDEQYF; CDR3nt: TGCGCCAGCAGTAGGACTAGCGGGAGCCAGGACGAGCAGTACTTC
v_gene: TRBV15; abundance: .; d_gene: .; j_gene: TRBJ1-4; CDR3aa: CATSTGGEKLFF; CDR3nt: TGTGCCACCAGCACCGGAGGGGAAAAACTGTTTTTT
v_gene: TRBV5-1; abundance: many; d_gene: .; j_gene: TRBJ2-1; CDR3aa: CASSLGSGSSYNEQFF; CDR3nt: TGTGCCAGCAGCTTAGGCTCCGGAAGCTCCTACAATGAGCAGTTCTTC
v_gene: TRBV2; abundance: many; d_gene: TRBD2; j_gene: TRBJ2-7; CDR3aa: CASSEAPGLAGGASYEQYF; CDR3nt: TGTGCCAGCAGTGAAGCCCCGGGACTAGCGGGAGGAGCCTCCTACGAGCAGTACTTC
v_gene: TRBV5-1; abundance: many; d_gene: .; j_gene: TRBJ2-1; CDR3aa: CASSLGLDFGEQFF; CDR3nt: TGCGCCAGCAGCTTAGGCCTAGATTTCGGGGAGCAGTTCTTC
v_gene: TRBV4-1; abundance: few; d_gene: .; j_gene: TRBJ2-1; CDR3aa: CASSQEGIYNEQFF; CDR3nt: TGCGCCAGCAGCCAAGAAGGAATCTACAATGAGCAGTTCTTC
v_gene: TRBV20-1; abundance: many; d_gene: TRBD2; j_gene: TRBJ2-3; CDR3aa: CSARTLKAGGSTDTQYF; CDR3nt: TGCAGTGCTAGAACCCTTAAGGCGGGAGGGAGTACAGATACGCAGTATTTT
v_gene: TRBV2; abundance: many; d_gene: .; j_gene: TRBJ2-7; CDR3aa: CASSPQGSRYEQYF; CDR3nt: TGTGCCAGCAGTCCACAGGGATCACGCTACGAGCAGTACTTC
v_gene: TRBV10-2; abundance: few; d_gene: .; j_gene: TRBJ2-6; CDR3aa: CAAFSGRAPPPSGANVLTF; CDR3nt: TGCGCCGCCTTCTCGGGGCGGGCTCCACCCCCCTCTGGGGCCAACGTCCTGACTTTC